A single sample gave rise to the 16 T cell receptor beta chains below, sequenced in a study of blood T cell repertoires in COVID-19 (dated by TCRdb to the early 2020s). Libraries came from the immunoSEQ multiplex PCR assay. Here the immuneACCESS table is served through TCRdb, limited to in-frame sequences with V and J called. Missing clones are a known gap in these copies; in checked studies unresolved V genes cover under half, and the rest lacks a known reason. Within this sample are under 250,000 clones, with over 70% of them counted one time only. About 3.1% of the sample is held by the ten biggest clonotypes. Input material: PBMCs or T cells enriched from blood (not recorded which). These receptors were taken from a woman aged 40-49 years who had been exposed to COVID-19.

The rearrangement links TRBV7-9 to TRBJ1-2; D unclear. Germline lookup yields CDR1 SEHNR and CDR2 FQNEAQ (reference sequence). CDR3 size: 11 residues. The V gene lost 10 bases and the J gene lost 7 bases, with 13 bases spanning the gap. The CDR3 protein is CAISPGFGYTF. The CDR3, as DNA: TGTGCCATCTCACCGGGGTTTGGCTACACCTTC.

The V gene is TRBV5-4, the J gene TRBJ1-2; D gene ambiguous. Germline CDR1 and CDR2: SGHNT and YYREEE (reference sequence). The CDR3 spans 15 residues. The V and J ends lost 2 bases and 8 bases respectively, with 19 bases between them. Written as DNA, the CDR3 is TGTGCCAGCAGCTTCGCGAGAACCACCTTCGGGGGCTACACCTTC. This encodes CASSFARTTFGGYTF.

The chain links TRBV3-1 (or the pseudogene TRBV3-2) to TRBJ1-4; possible D gene TRBD1, 6 bases. Germline loops: CDR1 LGHDT, CDR2 YNNKEL (reference sequence). The CDR3 spans 15 residues. Trimming stripped 4 bases from V and 3 bases from J, with 12 bases between. This chain's CDR3 is CASSLSTGSNEKLFF. The CDR3, as DNA: TGTGCCAGCAGCCTATCCACAGGGTCTAATGAAAAACTGTTTTTT.

The chain joins TRBV14 to TRBJ2-3, with D possibly TRBD2 on 5 matching bases. CDR3 length equals 16 residues. V lost 2 bases to trimming and J lost 7 bases, with 19 bases between them. Germline lookup yields CDR1 SGHDN and CDR2 FVKESK. CDR3 in DNA: TGTGCCAGCAGCCAACCGCATACTAGGATTATTCATACGCAGTATTTT. It encodes CASSQPHTRIIHTQYF.

This chain uses TRBV2 with TRBJ2-7, with 10 bases aligning to TRBD2. With 5 bases clipped from V and 4 bases from J, the junction kept 17 bases outside the gene matches. This CDR3 has 18 residues. Germline-derived CDR1 and CDR2 are SNHLY and FYNNEI. The CDR3 region is CASSTDRDTTTSGYEQYV. Here the CDR3 DNA reads TGTGCCAGCAGTACGGACAGGGATACCACGACTAGCGGGTACGAGCAGTACGTC.

A note on this clone: Being one base from a much bigger clone, this may be a read error. The chain has TRBV7-6 and TRBJ2-2; a weak D match, TRBD1 (6 bases). The CDR3 runs 13 residues. V lost 5 bases to trimming and J lost 6 bases, with 10 bases between them. Per germline, CDR1 SGHVS and CDR2 FNYEAQ. The CDR3 DNA is TGTGCCAGCAGCGCTACAGGGTCCGGGGAGCTGTTTTTT. Encoded protein: CASSATGSGELFF.

This chain links TRBV7-2 with TRBJ2-1, with D possibly being TRBD2 (6 bases). V was cut by 1 base and J by 8 bases, with 12 bases left in between. The germline CDR1 and CDR2 sequences are SGHTA and FQGNSA. The CDR3 consists of 14 residues. The CDR3 spells CASSLERAIDEQFF. CDR3 nucleotides: TGTGCCAGCAGCTTAGAGCGGGCCATCGATGAGCAGTTCTTC.

The CDR3 here is CATKGQVNSPLHF. The CDR3 coding sequence is TGTGCCACCAAGGGACAGGTTAATTCACCCCTCCACTTT. The chain carries TRBV19 and TRBJ1-6; 8 bases match TRBD1. CDR1 LNHDA and CDR2 SQIVND come from the germline V gene (reference sequence). The CDR3 length is 13 residues. V lost 10 bases and J lost 6; bases outside the gene matches: 5.

Concerning this clone: The identical CDR3 is also encoded by other nucleotide sequences in the sample. The rearrangement links TRBV9 to TRBJ2-3; the match to TRBD2 covers 7 bases. J gave up 1 base and V 1 base, and 3 bases lay outside the gene matches. In germline, CDR1 is SGDLS, CDR2 YYNGEE. CDR3 length equals 15 residues. The CDR3 DNA reads TGTGCCAGCAGCGTATTGGCGGGGGGCACAGATACGCAGTATTTT. Translating gives CASSVLAGGTDTQYF.

V and J are TRBV7-2 and TRBJ2-5, with 8 positions matching TRBD1. Losses at the gene ends were 11 bases for V and 4 bases for J; bases not matched to a gene: 6. The germline CDR1 and CDR2 sequences are SGHTA and FQGNSA. The CDR3 covers 12 residues. CDR3 amino acids: CACNTGGETQYF. DNA of the CDR3: TGTGCCTGTAATACAGGGGGAGAGACCCAGTACTTC.

The chain recombines TRBV6-5 with TRBJ1-2; possible D gene TRBD1, 5 bases. Germline V gene data show CDR1 as MNHEY and CDR2 as SVGAGI. Trimming left V 4 bases short and J 1 base short, with 10 bases between. The CDR3 totals 14 residues. CDR3 sequence reads: CASSLGLFNYGYTF. In DNA, the CDR3 is TGTGCCAGCAGTTTGGGGCTGTTTAACTATGGCTACACCTTC.

The chain couples TRBV29-1 to TRBJ2-7; 7 nucleotides agree with TRBD1. The CDR3 covers 14 residues. The V and J ends lost 0 bases and 2 bases, in that order; junction bases with no gene match: 4. Germline CDR1 reads SQVTM; CDR2 reads ANQGSEA. The CDR3 here is CSVEEGDSPYEQYF. The CDR3, as DNA: TGCAGCGTTGAAGAGGGGGACAGTCCCTACGAGCAGTACTTC.

The chain carries TRBV12-3 or TRBV12-4 and TRBJ2-1; 12 bases map to TRBD2. The CDR3 runs to 13 residues. Losses at the gene ends were 6 bases for V and 10 bases for J; bases not matched to a gene: 4. The CDR3 here is CASRLAGGKEQFF. CDR3 DNA sequence: TGTGCCAGCAGACTAGCGGGGGGTAAGGAGCAGTTCTTC.

J is TRBJ2-3 and V is TRBV7-2, with 10 positions matching TRBD2. With V trimmed by 1 base and J by 10 bases, 8 bases remained unmatched. Germline CDR1 is SGHTA and CDR2 is FQGNSA. The CDR3 is 15 amino acids. Here the CDR3 reads CASSLGLAGVGAQYF. CDR3 DNA sequence: TGTGCCAGCAGCTTAGGTCTAGCGGGAGTTGGGGCGCAGTATTTT.

This clone was picked up one time. V and J are TRBV10-3 and TRBJ1-2; the match to TRBD1 covers 7 bases. Germline V lookup: CDR1 ENHRY, CDR2 SYGVKD. The CDR3 runs to 13 residues. Trimming at V came to 6 bases and at J to 8 bases, leaving 9 bases not matched to a gene. The CDR3 sequence: CAISDGQVRGYTF. The CDR3 DNA sequence: TGTGCCATCAGCGACGGACAGGTCCGGGGCTACACCTTC.

The chain uses TRBV9 and TRBJ1-1; TRBD1 matches at 8 bases. The CDR3 spans 14 residues. V dropped 0 bases and J dropped 7; count of bases not matched to a gene: 5. Germline loops: CDR1 SGDLS, CDR2 YYNGEE. As DNA, the CDR3 is TGTGCCAGCAGCGTAGGAGCAGGGGGCCTTGAAGCTTTCTTT. It translates to CASSVGAGGLEAFF.